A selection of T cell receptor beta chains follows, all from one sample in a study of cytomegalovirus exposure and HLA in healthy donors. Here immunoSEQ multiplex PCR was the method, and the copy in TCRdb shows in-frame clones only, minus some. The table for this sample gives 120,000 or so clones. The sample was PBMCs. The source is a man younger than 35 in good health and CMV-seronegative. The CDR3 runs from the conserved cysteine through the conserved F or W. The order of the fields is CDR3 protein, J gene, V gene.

CDR3aa: CASSPQAGSSYNEQFF
j_gene: TRBJ2-1
v_gene: TRBV5-1

CDR3aa: CASSLAQNEQFF
j_gene: TRBJ2-1
v_gene: TRBV7-2

CDR3aa: CATSRDKSANYGYTF
j_gene: TRBJ1-2
v_gene: TRBV15

CDR3aa: CASSVGLAGSTGELFF
j_gene: TRBJ2-2
v_gene: TRBV9

CDR3aa: CASSSGTHSYNEQFF
j_gene: TRBJ2-1
v_gene: TRBV27

CDR3aa: CAWSLTSGGADEQFF
j_gene: TRBJ2-1
v_gene: TRBV30

CDR3aa: CASSARTSETSTDTQYF
j_gene: TRBJ2-3
v_gene: TRBV4-1

CDR3aa: CASSEETGRLNTEAFF
j_gene: TRBJ1-1
v_gene: TRBV2

CDR3aa: CASSALAGSYEQYF
j_gene: NA
v_gene: TRBV2

CDR3aa: CASSLESRVGYEQYF
j_gene: TRBJ2-7
v_gene: TRBV7-6

CDR3aa: CASSSTGVEETQYF
j_gene: TRBJ2-5
v_gene: TRBV5-4

CDR3aa: CASSPTGRESNQPQHF
j_gene: TRBJ1-5
v_gene: TRBV28

CDR3aa: CASSLAGRGDGYTF
j_gene: TRBJ1-2
v_gene: TRBV5-1

CDR3aa: CASTALASGANVLTF
j_gene: TRBJ2-6
v_gene: TRBV5-1

CDR3aa: CASSPGGLAGMYTDTQYF
j_gene: TRBJ2-3
v_gene: TRBV5-6

CDR3aa: CASSYTDRRGNTIYF
j_gene: TRBJ1-3
v_gene: TRBV6-6

CDR3aa: CASSFFGQGEGEAFF
j_gene: TRBJ1-1
v_gene: TRBV5-1

CDR3aa: CASSLEVGQAYGYTF
j_gene: TRBJ1-2
v_gene: TRBV5-1

CDR3aa: CASSPDRPFYEQYF
j_gene: TRBJ2-7
v_gene: TRBV5-1

CDR3aa: CASSGGTGLRDYGYTF
j_gene: TRBJ1-2
v_gene: TRBV5-1

CDR3aa: CASSQAMSTDTQYF
j_gene: TRBJ2-3
v_gene: TRBV4-1

CDR3aa: CASRGGNEQFF
j_gene: TRBJ2-1
v_gene: TRBV5-6

CDR3aa: CASSLGSGRDNEQFF
j_gene: TRBJ2-1
v_gene: TRBV27